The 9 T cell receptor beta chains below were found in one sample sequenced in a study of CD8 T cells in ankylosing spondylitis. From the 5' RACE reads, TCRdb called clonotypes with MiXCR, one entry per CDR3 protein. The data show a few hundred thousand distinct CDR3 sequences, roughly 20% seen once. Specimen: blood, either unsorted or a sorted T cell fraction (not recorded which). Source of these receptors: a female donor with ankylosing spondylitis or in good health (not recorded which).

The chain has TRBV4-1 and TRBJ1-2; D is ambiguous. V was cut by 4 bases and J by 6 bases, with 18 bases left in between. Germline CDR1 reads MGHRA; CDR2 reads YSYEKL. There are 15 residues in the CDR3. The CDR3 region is CASSPEVAGSDGYTF. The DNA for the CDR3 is TGCGCCAGCAGCCCCGAAGTTGCGGGGAGTGATGGCTACACCTTC.

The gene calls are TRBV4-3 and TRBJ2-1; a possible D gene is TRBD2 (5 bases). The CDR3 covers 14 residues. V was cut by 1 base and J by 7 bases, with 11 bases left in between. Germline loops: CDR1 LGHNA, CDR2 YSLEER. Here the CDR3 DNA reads TGCGCCAGCAGCCAAGCGGCTAGCAGAAATGAGCAGTTCTTC. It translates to CASSQAASRNEQFF.

CDR3: CSALPGTGLETQYF. For the CDR3, the DNA is TGCAGTGCACTCCCCGGGACAGGGTTAGAGACCCAGTACTTC. This sequence joins TRBV20-1 and TRBJ2-5, with TRBD1 matching 9 bases. The CDR3 runs 14 residues. V lost 6 bases to trimming and J lost 4 bases; unmatched junction nucleotides: 9. Germline V lookup: CDR1 DFQATT, CDR2 SNEGSKA (reference sequence).

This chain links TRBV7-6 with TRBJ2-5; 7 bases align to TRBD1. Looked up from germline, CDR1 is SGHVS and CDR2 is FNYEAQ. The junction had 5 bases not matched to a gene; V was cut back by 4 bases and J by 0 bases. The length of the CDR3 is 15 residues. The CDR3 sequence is CASSSTGQYQETQYF. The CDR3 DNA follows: TGTGCCAGCAGCTCCACGGGACAGTACCAAGAGACCCAGTACTTC.

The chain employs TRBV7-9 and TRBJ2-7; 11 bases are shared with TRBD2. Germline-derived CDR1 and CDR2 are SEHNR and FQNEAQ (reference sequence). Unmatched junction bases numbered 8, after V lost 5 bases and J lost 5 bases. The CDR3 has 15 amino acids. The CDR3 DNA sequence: TGTGCCAGCAGCCGTACTAGCGGGAGAACCCACGAGCAGTACTTC. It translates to CASSRTSGRTHEQYF.

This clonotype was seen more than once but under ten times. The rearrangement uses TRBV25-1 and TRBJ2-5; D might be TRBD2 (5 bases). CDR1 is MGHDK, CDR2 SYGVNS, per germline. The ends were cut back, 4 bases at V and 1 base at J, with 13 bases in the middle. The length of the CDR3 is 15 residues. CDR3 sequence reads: CASSAHGGLQETQYF. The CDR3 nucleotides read TGTGCCAGCAGTGCCCATGGAGGCCTCCAAGAGACCCAGTACTTC.

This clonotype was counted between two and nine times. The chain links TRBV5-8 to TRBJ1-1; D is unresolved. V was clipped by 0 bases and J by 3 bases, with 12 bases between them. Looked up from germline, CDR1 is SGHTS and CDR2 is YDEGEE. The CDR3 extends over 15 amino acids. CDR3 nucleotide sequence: TGTGCCAGCAGCTTGGACAGACGGAGTGACACTGAAGCTTTCTTT. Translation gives CASSLDRRSDTEAFF.

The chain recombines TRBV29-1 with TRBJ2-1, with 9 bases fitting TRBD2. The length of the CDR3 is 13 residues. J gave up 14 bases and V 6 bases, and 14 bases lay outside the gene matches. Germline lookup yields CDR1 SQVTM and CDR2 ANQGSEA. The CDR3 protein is CSVPGLAGIGEFF. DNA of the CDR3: TGCAGCGTGCCGGGACTAGCCGGCATTGGGGAGTTCTTC.

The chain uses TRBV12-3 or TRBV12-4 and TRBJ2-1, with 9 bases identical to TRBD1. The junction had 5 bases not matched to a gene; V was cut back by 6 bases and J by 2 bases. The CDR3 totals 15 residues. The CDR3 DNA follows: TGTGCCAGCAGCGCCGGGACAGGGACCTACAATGAGCAGTTCTTC. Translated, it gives CASSAGTGTYNEQFF.